This T cell receptor (beta chain) stems from a study of shared clonotypes between healthy human individuals. TCRdb's copy holds only in-frame clones and misses some; the assay was immunoSEQ multiplex PCR. The sample holds around 1,900,000 clones, 93% seen once. Trimming removed 5 bases at V and 8 bases at J, with 14 bases between. The CDR3 sequence is 12 residues long. Germline CDR1 is SGHDT and CDR2 is YYEEEE. Naive CD8 cells comprised CD45RO-negative, CCR7-positively selected cells, excluding terminally differentiated effector memory CD45RA+ cells. Every one of the donors was a Caucasian adult that lived in Nashville, Tennessee.

Sequencing input: naive CD8+ T cells from PBMCs. This sequence originates from a man aged 18 to 29 in good health. Some clones in this sample may be carry-over from other donors' samples. The chain recombines TRBV5-6 with TRBJ2-7; perhaps D is TRBD1 or TRBD2 (5 bases each). CDR3 coding DNA: TGTGCCAGCAGTTCCGGGACCGGGCAGCAGTACTTC. Translating gives CASSSGTGQQYF.